This TCR beta chain comes out of a study of T cell responses to AZD1222 COVID-19 vaccine. Regarding the study as a whole: Repertoire sampling was restricted to post-peak T cell response timepoints. Vaccination with two AZD1222 doses was followed by a rise in Spike-specific TCR breadth and depth. Targeting of unmutated variant regions was reportedly seen in nearly half of spike-specific TCRs.

Notes on this clone: The antigen is not known.

It was second doses at about 4 or about 12 weeks that were pooled. The length of the CDR3 is 14 residues. V lost 7 bases to trimming and J lost 10 bases; unmatched junction nucleotides: 11. CDR1 is SQVTM and CDR2 is ANQGSEA in the germline V gene. Measured with immunoSEQ multiplex PCR; TCRdb has only the in-frame clones, and not every one. This sample has roughly 49,000 clones; approximately 90% occur once, and the top ten carry 2% to 3%. This material consisted of peripheral blood, taken 28 days after the second AZD1222 dose. This receptor was taken from an adult who received the AZD1222 COVID-19 vaccine. The genes are TRBV29-1 and TRBJ2-1; 12 positions agree with TRBD2. The CDR3 DNA reads TGCAGCGCCCGACTAGCGGGAGCTTTGGAGGAGCAGTTCTTC. This gives the protein CSARLAGALEEQFF.